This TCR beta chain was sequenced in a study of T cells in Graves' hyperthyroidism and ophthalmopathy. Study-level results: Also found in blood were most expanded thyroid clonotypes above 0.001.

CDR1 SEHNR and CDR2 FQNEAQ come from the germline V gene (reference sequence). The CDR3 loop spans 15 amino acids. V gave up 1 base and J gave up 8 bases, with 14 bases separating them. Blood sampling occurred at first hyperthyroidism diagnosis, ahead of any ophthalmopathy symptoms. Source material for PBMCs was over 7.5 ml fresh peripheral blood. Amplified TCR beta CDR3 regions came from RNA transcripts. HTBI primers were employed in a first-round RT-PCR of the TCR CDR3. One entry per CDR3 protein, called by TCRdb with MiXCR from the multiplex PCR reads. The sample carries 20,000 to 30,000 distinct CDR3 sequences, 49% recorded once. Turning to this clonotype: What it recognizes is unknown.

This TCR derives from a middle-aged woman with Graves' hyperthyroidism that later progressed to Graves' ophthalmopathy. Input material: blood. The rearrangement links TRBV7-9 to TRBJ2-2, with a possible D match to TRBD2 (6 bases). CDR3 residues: CASSLEMGGTGELFF. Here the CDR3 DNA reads TGTGCCAGCAGCTTAGAAATGGGTGGGACTGGGGAGCTGTTTTTT.